This T cell receptor delta chain is from a study of human gamma delta and Vdelta1 T cells. Study-level findings and limits: Reportedly, Delta One T cells were polyclonal and broadly targeted acute myeloid leukemia.

The CDR3 consists of 15 residues. V gave up 2 bases and J gave up 5 bases; unmatched junction bases: 8. CDR1 and CDR2 from the germline V gene are TSWWSYY and QGS. TCRdb re-called clones from the PCR reads via CATT. Of some 14,000 delta-chain clones in the sample, roughly 53% were seen once. As concerns this clone: Its matching antigen is unknown.

The sequence derives from a human donor in good health. V gene TRDV1 combines with J gene TRDJ1; 7 bases line up with TRDD3. Input material: Vdelta1 gamma-delta T cells from blood grown in culture (DOT cells). CDR3 amino acids: CALGEWTVLGDKLIF. The CDR3 bases are TGTGCTCTTGGGGAATGGACAGTACTGGGGGATAAACTCATCTTT.